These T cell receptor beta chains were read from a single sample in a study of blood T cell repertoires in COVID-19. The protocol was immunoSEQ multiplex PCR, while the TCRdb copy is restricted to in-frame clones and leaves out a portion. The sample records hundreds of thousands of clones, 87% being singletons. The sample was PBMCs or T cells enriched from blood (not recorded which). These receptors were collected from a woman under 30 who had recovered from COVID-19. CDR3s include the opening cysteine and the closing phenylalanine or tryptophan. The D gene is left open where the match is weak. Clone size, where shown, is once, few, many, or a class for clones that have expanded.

CASSLQGTEQFF	TGTGCCAGCAGCTTGCAGGGGACTGAGCAGTTCTTC	NA	NA	TRBV7-2	TRBJ2-1
CASSLGLAGAYEQYF	TGTGCCAGCAGCTTAGGACTAGCGGGAGCCTACGAGCAGTACTTC	TRBD2	few	TRBV7-9	TRBJ2-7
CASSLTAGGETDTQYF	TGTGCCAGCAGCCTTACCGCGGGGGGGGAGACAGATACGCAGTATTTT	TRBD2	NA	TRBV27	TRBJ2-3
CASIIGGGLDTEAFF	TGTGCCAGCATCATTGGGGGGGGACTGGACACTGAAGCTTTCTTT	NA	NA	TRBV28	TRBJ1-1
CASRIQGQGMYEQYF	TGTGCCAGCAGGATCCAAGGACAGGGTATGTACGAGCAGTACTTC	TRBD1	NA	TRBV6-1	TRBJ2-7
CASSKVGTGGNIQYF	TGTGCCAGTAGTAAGGTCGGGACAGGGGGCAACATTCAGTACTTC	TRBD1	NA	TRBV19	TRBJ2-4
CASSRQGFDEKLFF	TGTGCCAGCAGTCGACAGGGATTCGACGAAAAACTGTTTTTT	TRBD1	NA	TRBV6-2/TRBV6-3	TRBJ1-4
CASSEVGGENTGELFF	TGTGCCAGCAGTGAAGTTGGCGGGGAGAACACCGGGGAGCTGTTTTTT	NA	NA	TRBV2	TRBJ2-2
CASSVGPYEQFF	TGTGCCAGCAGCGTAGGGCCGTATGAGCAGTTCTTC	NA	NA	TRBV9	TRBJ2-1
CASSPLLAGTGELFF	TGTGCCAGTAGTCCTCTCCTAGCAGGCACCGGGGAGCTGTTTTTT	NA	NA	TRBV19	TRBJ2-2
CASSHLRGGGTYEQYF	TGCGCCAGCAGCCACCTCAGGGGCGGTGGGACGTACGAGCAGTACTTC	NA	NA	TRBV4-1	TRBJ2-7
CAWSVLGRGTGYTF	TGTGCCTGGAGTGTACTGGGCAGGGGTACTGGCTACACCTTC	NA	once	TRBV30	TRBJ1-2
CASSRTGDSYEQYF	TGTGCCAGCAGCAGAACCGGGGACTCCTACGAGCAGTACTTC	NA	NA	TRBV5-4	TRBJ2-7
CASSLAGAGETQYF	TGTGCCAGCAGTTTAGCGGGGGCCGGGGAGACCCAGTACTTC	NA	NA	TRBV27	TRBJ2-5
CASSFRDRGLSGNTIYF	TGTGCCAGCAGTTTCCGGGACAGGGGGCTAAGTGGAAACACCATATATTTT	TRBD1	NA	TRBV28	TRBJ1-3
CASSLWGVENTEAFF	TGTGCCAGCAGTTTATGGGGCGTTGAGAACACTGAAGCTTTCTTT	NA	NA	TRBV27	TRBJ1-1
CASRIGGYGYTF	TGTGCCAGCAGGATTGGGGGGTATGGCTACACCTTC	NA	NA	TRBV28	TRBJ1-2
CASSPRTDYTEAFF	TGCGCCAGCAGCCCAAGGACAGATTACACTGAAGCTTTCTTT	NA	NA	TRBV5-1	TRBJ1-1
CSASQGMDTGELFF	TGCAGTGCTAGTCAGGGGATGGACACCGGGGAGCTGTTTTTT	NA	NA	TRBV20-1	TRBJ2-2
CASSRLAGVGEQFF	TGTGCCAGCAGTCGACTAGCGGGAGTTGGGGAGCAGTTCTTC	TRBD2	NA	TRBV28	TRBJ2-1
CASSGRLAGEGEQYF	TGTGCCAGCAGCGGCAGACTAGCGGGAGAAGGCGAGCAGTACTTC	TRBD2	NA	TRBV7-9	TRBJ2-7
CASGSQGIVRSPLHF	TGTGCCAGCGGGTCTCAGGGGATCGTAAGGTCACCCCTCCACTTT	NA	NA	TRBV7-2	TRBJ1-6
CASSLAGNGNTIYF	TGTGCCAGCAGCTTAGCAGGGAATGGAAACACCATATATTTT	NA	few	TRBV13	TRBJ1-3
CASTTGFGSPLHF	TGTGCCAGCACGACAGGGTTTGGTTCACCCCTCCACTTT	TRBD1	NA	TRBV19	TRBJ1-6
CASSQTGMSYNSPLHF	TGTGCCAGCAGCCAGACAGGGATGTCCTATAATTCACCCCTCCACTTT	TRBD1	NA	TRBV3-1/TRBV3-2	TRBJ1-6
CASRTLPSYNEQFF	TGCGCCAGCAGAACCCTACCCTCCTACAATGAGCAGTTCTTC	NA	NA	TRBV5-1	TRBJ2-1
CASSRSDPSVPQPYEQYF	TGTGCCAGCAGCCGATCAGACCCTAGCGTCCCTCAGCCCTACGAGCAGTACTTC	NA	NA	TRBV3-1/TRBV3-2	TRBJ2-7
CASRTTGTGNTIYF	TGTGCCAGCAGAACAACAGGAACTGGAAACACCATATATTTT	NA	NA	TRBV7-2	TRBJ1-3
CASSLAAGTNYGYTF	TGTGCCAGCAGCTTAGCGGCGGGCACCAACTATGGCTACACCTTC	NA	few	TRBV7-6	TRBJ1-2
CASSRGLTSGRAYEQYF	TGTGCCAGCAGTCGGGGCTTGACTAGCGGGAGGGCCTACGAGCAGTACTTC	TRBD2	NA	TRBV28	TRBJ2-7
CASSERRGTSGSYEQYF	TGCGCCAGCAGTGAGCGCAGGGGAACTTCTGGCTCCTACGAGCAGTACTTC	NA	few	TRBV10-2	TRBJ2-7
CASSSGQTSGNTIYF	TGCGCCAGCAGCTCAGGACAGACCTCTGGAAACACCATATATTTT	NA	NA	TRBV5-1	TRBJ1-3
CASSETIGDRGRTEAFF	TGTGCCAGCAGTGAAACGATAGGGGACAGGGGAAGGACTGAAGCTTTCTTT	TRBD1	NA	TRBV6-1	TRBJ1-1
CASSLGLDTDTQYF	TGCGCCAGCAGCTTGGGGCTAGACACAGATACGCAGTATTTT	NA	NA	TRBV5-1	TRBJ2-3